Shown below are 2 T cell receptor beta chains from a single sample sequenced in a study of shared clonotypes between healthy human individuals. The method was immunoSEQ multiplex PCR; TCRdb's version includes in-frame clones alone and lacks a portion of them. The sample holds roughly 660,000 clones, 90% seen once. The sequencing sample was made of memory CD8+ T cells from PBMCs. Subset indicated: CD45RO+ cells pooled with CCR7-negative TemRA cells. These receptor sequences come from a man aged 18 to 35 in good health. Some clones in this sample may be carry-over from other donors' samples.

V is TRBV4-2 and J is TRBJ2-7, with 7 bases lining up with TRBD2. The J segment lost 6 bases and the V segment lost 4 bases, leaving 3 bases of the junction unmatched. The CDR3 totals 12 residues. Germline assignment: CDR1 LGHNA and CDR2 YNFKEQ. The CDR3 bases are TGTGCCAGCAGCCGGGGGGAGGGCGAGCAGTACTTC. Amino acids: CASSRGEGEQYF.

The CDR3 DNA follows: TGTGCCAGCAGTTTGGGGGCAGGGAGCGGGCAGTACTTC. Amino acids: CASSLGAGSGQYF. V is TRBV28 and J is TRBJ2-7, with D tentatively TRBD1 (6 bases). V was cut by 3 bases and J by 9 bases, with 15 bases left in between. The CDR3 has 13 amino acids. Germline V gives CDR1 MDHEN, CDR2 SYDVKM.